This TCR beta chain was identified in a study of T cell responses to AZD1222 COVID-19 vaccine. Clones were read by immunoSEQ multiplex PCR, and TCRdb kept only the in-frame ones, dropping some. The sample lists 130,000 or so clones; approximately 88% were seen once. V lost 3 bases and J lost 4, with 19 bases in between. This CDR3 spans 16 amino acids. Germline-derived CDR1 and CDR2 are SGDLS and YYNGEE. This clone was counted a single time. V gene TRBV9 combines with J gene TRBJ1-2; TRBD1 might be the D (6 bases). The sequence was obtained from an adult in good health. The sample was peripheral blood, taken on day 0 of AZD1222 vaccination. CDR3 in DNA: TGTGCCAGCAGCGCCTTCAGTACAGGGCTTTCCTATGGCTACACCTTC. Translated: CASSAFSTGLSYGYTF.